This T cell receptor (beta chain) was sequenced for a study of blood T cells in healthy people across ages. The authors ran a second PCR of 7 to 11 cycles using a sample-barcoded 5' primer and a J-beta primer mix. TCRdb redid the calling of the 5' RACE reads with MiXCR, one entry per CDR3 protein. Of under 800,000 distinct CDR3 sequences in the sample, roughly 21% were seen once. As to this clonotype: A clone one base away is much larger, so this may be a read error.

CDR3 length equals 19 residues. CDR1 and CDR2 (germline): SEHNR, FQNEAQ (reference sequence). Trimming took 7 bases from V and 3 from J; bases not matched to a gene: 22. The TCR comes from a man in his 70s in good health. Input material: blood. The chain combines TRBV7-9 with TRBJ2-7; 9 nucleotides align to TRBD1. CDR3: CASIPDPGQGKLHGYEQYF. Here the CDR3 DNA reads TGTGCCAGCATCCCCGACCCTGGACAGGGGAAACTCCATGGCTACGAGCAGTACTTC.